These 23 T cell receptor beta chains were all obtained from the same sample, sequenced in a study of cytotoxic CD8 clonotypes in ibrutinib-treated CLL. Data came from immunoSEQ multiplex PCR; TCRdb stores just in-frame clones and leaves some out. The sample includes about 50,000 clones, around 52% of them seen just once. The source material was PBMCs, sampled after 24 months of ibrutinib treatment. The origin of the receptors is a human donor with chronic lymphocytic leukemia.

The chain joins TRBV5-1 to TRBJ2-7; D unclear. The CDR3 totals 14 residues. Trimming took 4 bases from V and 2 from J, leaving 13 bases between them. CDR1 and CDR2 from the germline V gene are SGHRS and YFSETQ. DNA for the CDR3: TGCGCCAGCAGCCGGGTCCCTGGGACCTACGAGCAGTACTTC. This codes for CASSRVPGTYEQYF.

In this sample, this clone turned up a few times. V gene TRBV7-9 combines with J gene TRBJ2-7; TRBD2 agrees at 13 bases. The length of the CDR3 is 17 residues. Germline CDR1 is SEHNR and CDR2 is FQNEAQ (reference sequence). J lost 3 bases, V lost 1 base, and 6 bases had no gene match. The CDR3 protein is CASSLGFGLAGDYEQYF. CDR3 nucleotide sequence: TGTGCCAGCAGCTTAGGCTTCGGACTAGCGGGGGACTACGAGCAGTACTTC. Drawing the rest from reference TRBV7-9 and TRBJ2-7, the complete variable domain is DTGVSQNPRHKITKRGQNVTFRCDPISEHNRLYWYRQTLGQGPEFLTYFQNEAQLEKSRLLSDRFSAERPKGSFSTLEIQRTEQGDSAMYLCASSLGFGLAGDYEQYFGPGTRLTVT.

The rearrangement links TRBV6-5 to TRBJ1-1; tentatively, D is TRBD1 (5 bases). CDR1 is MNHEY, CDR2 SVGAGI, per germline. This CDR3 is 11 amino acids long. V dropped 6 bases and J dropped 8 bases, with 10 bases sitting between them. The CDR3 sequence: CASRERGEAFF. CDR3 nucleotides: TGTGCCAGCAGGGAGCGGGGCGAAGCTTTCTTT.

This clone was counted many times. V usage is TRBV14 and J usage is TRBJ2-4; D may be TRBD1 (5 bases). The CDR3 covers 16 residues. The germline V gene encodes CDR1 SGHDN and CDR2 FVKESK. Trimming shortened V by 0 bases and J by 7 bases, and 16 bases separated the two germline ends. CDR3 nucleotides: TGTGCCAGCAGCCAAGACCACAGGAGTTTCAAGAACATTCAGTACTTC. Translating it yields CASSQDHRSFKNIQYF.

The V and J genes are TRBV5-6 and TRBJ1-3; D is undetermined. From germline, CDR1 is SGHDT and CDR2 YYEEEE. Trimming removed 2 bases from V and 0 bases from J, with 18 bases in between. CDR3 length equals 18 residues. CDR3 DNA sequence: TGTGCCAGCAGCTTTGGTTTGGCAGTGGGAGCCTCTGGAAACACCATATATTTT. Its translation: CASSFGLAVGASGNTIYF.

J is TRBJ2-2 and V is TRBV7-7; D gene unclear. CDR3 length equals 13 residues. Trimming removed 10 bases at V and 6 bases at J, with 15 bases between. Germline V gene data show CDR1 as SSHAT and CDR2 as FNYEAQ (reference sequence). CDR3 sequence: CATSSPGAGELFF. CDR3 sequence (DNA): TGTGCCACCTCCAGCCCTGGGGCCGGGGAGCTGTTTTTT.

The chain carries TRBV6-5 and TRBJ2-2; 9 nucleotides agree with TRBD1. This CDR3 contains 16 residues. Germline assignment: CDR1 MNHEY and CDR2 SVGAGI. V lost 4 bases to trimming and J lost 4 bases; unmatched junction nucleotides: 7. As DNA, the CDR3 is TGTGCCAGCAGTTTTACCGGGACAGGGTTCACCGGGGAGCTGTTTTTT. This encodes CASSFTGTGFTGELFF.

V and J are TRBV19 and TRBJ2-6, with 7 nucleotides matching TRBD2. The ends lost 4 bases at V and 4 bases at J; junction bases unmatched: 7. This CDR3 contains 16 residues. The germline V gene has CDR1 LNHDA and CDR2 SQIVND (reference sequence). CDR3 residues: CASSNIGGTGANVLTF. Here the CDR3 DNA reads TGTGCCAGTAGTAATATCGGGGGGACCGGGGCCAACGTCCTGACTTTC.

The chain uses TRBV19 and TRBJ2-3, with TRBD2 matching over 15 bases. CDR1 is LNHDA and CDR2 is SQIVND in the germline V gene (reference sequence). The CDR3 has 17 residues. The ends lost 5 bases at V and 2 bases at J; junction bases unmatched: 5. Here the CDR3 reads CASSPGTSGGTTDTQYF. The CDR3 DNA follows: TGTGCCAGTAGTCCCGGGACTAGCGGGGGGACCACAGATACGCAGTATTTT.

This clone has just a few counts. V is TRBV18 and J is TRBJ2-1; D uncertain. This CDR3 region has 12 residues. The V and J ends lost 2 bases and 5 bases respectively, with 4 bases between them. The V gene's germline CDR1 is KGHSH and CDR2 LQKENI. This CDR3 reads CASSPTHNEQFF. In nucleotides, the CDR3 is TGTGCCAGCTCACCAACACACAATGAGCAGTTCTTC.

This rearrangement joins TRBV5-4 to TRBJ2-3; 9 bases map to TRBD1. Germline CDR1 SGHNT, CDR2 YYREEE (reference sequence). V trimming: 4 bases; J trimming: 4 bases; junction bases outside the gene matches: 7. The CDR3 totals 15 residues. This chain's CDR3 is CASSARQGEADTQYF. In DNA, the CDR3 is TGTGCCAGCAGCGCCCGACAGGGGGAGGCAGATACGCAGTATTTT.

CDR3: CASSSDRGIETQYF. The DNA for the CDR3 is TGTGCCAGCAGCTCGGACAGGGGGATTGAGACCCAGTACTTC. V is TRBV7-8 and J is TRBJ2-5; 10 nucleotides match TRBD1. CDR3 length: 14 amino acids. Germline assignment: CDR1 SGHVS and CDR2 FQNEAQ. Trimming cost V 4 bases and J 5 bases; bases outside gene matches: 4. Full variable domain (remainder filled in from reference TRBV7-8 and TRBJ2-5): GAGVSQSPRYKVAKRGQDVALRCDPISGHVSLFWYQQALGQGPEFLTYFQNEAQLDKSGLPSDRFFAERPEGSVSTLKIQRTQQEDSAVYLCASSSDRGIETQYFGPGTRLLVL.

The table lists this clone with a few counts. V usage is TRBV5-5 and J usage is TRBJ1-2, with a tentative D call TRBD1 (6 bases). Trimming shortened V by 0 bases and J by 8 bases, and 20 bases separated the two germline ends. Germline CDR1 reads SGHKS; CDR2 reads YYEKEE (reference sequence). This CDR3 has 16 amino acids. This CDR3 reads CASSLEVRTEVSGYTF. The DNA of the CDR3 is TGTGCCAGCAGCTTGGAAGTCAGGACAGAGGTATCCGGCTACACCTTC. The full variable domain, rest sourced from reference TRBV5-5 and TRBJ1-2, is DAGVTQSPTHLIKTRGQQVTLRCSPISGHKSVSWYQQVLGQGPQFIFQYYEKEERGRGNFPDRFSARQFPNYSSELNVNALLLGDSALYLCASSLEVRTEVSGYTFGSGTRLTVV.

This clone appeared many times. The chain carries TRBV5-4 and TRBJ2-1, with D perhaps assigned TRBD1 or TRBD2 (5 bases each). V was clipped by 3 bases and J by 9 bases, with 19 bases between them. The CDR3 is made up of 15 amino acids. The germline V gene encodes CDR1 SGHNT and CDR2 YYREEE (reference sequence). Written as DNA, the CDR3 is TGTGCCAGCAGCTCCCAGGGAGAGGCTTCCGGTGAGCAGTTCTTC. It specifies CASSSQGEASGEQFF. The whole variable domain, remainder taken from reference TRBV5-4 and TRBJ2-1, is ETGVTQSPTHLIKTRGQQVTLRCSSQSGHNTVSWYQQALGQGPQFIFQYYREEENGRGNFPPRFSGLQFPNYSSELNVNALELDDSALYLCASSSQGEASGEQFFGPGTRLTVL.

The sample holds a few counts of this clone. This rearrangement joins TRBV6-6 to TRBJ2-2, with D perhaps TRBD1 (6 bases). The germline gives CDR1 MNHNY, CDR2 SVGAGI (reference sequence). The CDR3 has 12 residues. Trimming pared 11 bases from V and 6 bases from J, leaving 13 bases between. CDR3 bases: TGTGCCGCCTACAGGGTGGCCGGGGAGCTGTTTTTT. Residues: CAAYRVAGELFF.

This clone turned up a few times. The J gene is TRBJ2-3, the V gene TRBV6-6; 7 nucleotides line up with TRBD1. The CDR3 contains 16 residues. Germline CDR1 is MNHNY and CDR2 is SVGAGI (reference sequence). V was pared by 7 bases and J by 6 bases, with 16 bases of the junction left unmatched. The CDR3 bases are TGTGCCAGCACCAAGGGGACAGTTCCCCCGCGGGATACGCAGTATTTT. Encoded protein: CASTKGTVPPRDTQYF.

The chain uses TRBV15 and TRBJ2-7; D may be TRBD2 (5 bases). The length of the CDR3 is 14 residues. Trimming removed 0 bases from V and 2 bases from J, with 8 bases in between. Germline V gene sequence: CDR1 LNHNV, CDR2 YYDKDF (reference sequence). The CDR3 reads CATSRDPGTYEQYF. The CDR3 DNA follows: TGTGCCACCAGCAGAGACCCGGGAACCTACGAGCAGTACTTC.

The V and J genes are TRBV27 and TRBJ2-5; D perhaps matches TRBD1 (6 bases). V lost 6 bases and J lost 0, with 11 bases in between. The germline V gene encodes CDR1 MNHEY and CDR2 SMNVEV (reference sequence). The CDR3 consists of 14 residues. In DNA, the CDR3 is TGTGCCAGCAGCCGAACAGGGTACCAAGAGACCCAGTACTTC. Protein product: CASSRTGYQETQYF.

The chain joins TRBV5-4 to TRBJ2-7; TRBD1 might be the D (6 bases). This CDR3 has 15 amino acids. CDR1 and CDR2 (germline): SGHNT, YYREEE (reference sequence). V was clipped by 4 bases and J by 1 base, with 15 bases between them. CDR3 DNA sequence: TGTGCCAGCAGCGGCTGGGGGCGCCGGTCCTACGAGCAGTACTTC. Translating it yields CASSGWGRRSYEQYF.

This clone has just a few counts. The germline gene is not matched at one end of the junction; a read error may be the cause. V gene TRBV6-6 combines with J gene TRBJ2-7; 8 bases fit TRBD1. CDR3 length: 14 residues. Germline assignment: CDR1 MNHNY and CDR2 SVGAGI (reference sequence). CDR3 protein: CASRSGQVSSEQYF. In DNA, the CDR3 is TGTGCCAGCAGGTCGGGACAGGTCTCCTCCGAGCAGTACTTC.

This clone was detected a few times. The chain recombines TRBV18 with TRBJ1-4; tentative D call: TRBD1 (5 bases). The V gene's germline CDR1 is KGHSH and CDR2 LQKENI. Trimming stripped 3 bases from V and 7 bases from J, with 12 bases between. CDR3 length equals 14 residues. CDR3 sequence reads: CASSPFGDGEKLFF. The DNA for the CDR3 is TGTGCCAGCTCACCCTTTGGGGACGGTGAAAAACTGTTTTTT.

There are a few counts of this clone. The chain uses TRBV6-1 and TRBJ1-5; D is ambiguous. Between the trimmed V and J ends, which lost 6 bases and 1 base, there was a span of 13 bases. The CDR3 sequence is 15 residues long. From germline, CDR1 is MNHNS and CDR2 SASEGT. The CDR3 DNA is TGTGCCAGCAGGGGAGAAACTTGGAGCAATCAGCCCCAGCATTTT. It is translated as CASRGETWSNQPQHF.

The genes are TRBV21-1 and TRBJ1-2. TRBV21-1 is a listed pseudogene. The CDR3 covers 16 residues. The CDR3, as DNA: TGTGCCAGCAGCTCACTCCGGGACCCCGCTAACTATGGCTACACCTTC. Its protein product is CASSSLRDPANYGYTF.